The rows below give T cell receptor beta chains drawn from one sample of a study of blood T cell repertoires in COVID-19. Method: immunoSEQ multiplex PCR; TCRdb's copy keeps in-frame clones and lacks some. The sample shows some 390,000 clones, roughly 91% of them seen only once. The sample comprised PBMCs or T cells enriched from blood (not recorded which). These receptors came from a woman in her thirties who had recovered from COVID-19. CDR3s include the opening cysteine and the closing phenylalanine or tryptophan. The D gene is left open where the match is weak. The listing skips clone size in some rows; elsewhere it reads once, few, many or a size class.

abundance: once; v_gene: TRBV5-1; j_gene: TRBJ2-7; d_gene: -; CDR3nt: TGCGCCAGCAGCTCCGGCGGCTCCTACGAGCAGTACTTC; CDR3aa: CASSSGGSYEQYF
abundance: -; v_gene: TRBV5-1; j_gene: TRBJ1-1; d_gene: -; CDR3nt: TGCGCCAGCAGCTTGGGGCAGTCCACTGAAGCTTTCTTT; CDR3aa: CASSLGQSTEAFF
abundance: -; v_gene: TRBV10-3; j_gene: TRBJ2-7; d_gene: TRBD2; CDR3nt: TGTGCCACCATAGCGGGGCCATCTTCCGAGCAGTACTTC; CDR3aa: CATIAGPSSEQYF
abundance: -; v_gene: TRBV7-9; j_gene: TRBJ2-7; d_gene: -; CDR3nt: TGTGCCAGCAGCTTCGTGATAGGGCCCCCAAGGGGCGAGCAGTACTTC; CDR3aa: CASSFVIGPPRGEQYF
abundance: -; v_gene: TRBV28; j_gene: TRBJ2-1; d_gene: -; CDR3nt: TGTGCCAGCAGGGGGCCAAGCTCCTACAATGAGCAGTTCTTC; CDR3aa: CASRGPSSYNEQFF
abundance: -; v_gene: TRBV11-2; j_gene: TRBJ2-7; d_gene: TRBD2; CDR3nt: TGTGCCAGCAGCGTCAGGATGGGACTAGCGGAGACCTACGAGCAGTACTTC; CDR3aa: CASSVRMGLAETYEQYF
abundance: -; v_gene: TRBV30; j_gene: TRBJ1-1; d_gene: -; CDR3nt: TGTGCCTGGAGTACAGGGCAAGGTAACACTGAAGCTTTCTTT; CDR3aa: CAWSTGQGNTEAFF
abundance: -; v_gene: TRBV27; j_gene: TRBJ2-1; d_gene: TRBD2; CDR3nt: TGTGCCAGCAGATCCTTTGGCGGGAGGGGAAACAATGAGCAGTTCTTC; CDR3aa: CASRSFGGRGNNEQFF
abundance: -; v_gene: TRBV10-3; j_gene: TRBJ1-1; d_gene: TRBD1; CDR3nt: TGTGCCATCAGCCGGGACAGTGCGCTCTTTGAAGCTTTCTTT; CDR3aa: CAISRDSALFEAFF
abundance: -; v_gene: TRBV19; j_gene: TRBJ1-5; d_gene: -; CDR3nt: TGTGCCAGTAGTTCCGGGTATGAGAGCAATCAGCCCCAGCATTTT; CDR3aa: CASSSGYESNQPQHF
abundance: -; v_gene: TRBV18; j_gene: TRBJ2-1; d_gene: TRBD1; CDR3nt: TGTGCCAGCTCACCAGACAGGGCCTACAATGAGCAGTTCTTC; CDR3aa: CASSPDRAYNEQFF
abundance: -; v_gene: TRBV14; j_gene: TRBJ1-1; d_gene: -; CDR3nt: TGTGCCAGCAGCCCCATAGGGGGAAAGGGTGAAGCTTTCTTT; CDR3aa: CASSPIGGKGEAFF
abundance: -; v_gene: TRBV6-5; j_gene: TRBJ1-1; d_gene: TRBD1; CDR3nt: TGTGCCAGCAGTAGGACAGGGGACGAAGCTTTCTTT; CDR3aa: CASSRTGDEAFF
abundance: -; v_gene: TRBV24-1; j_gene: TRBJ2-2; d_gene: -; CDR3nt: TGTGCCACCAGTGACCCTTTCGACTACACCGGGGAGCTGTTTTTT; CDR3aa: CATSDPFDYTGELFF
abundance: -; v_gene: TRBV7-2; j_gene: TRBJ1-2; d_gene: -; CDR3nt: TGTGCCAGCAGACCCCGTCGGGGGGAAGACTATGGCTACACCTTC; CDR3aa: CASRPRRGEDYGYTF
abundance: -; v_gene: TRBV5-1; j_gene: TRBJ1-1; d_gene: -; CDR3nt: TGCGCCAGCAGGACCGACAGGAACACTGAAGCTTTCTTT; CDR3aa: CASRTDRNTEAFF
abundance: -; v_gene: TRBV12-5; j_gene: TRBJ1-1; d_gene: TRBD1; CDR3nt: TGTGCTAGTGGTTTGGGACCGACAGGGGGGGTCACTGAAGCTTTCTTT; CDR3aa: CASGLGPTGGVTEAFF
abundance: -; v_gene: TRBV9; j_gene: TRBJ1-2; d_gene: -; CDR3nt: TGTGCCAGCAGCGTCTCATCGGGTCCGAACCTTAACTATGGCTACACCTTC; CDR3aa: CASSVSSGPNLNYGYTF
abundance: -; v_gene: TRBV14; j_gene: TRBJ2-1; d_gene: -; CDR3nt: TGTGCCAGCAGCCAAGGCACTGCATACAATGAGCAGTTCTTC; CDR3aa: CASSQGTAYNEQFF
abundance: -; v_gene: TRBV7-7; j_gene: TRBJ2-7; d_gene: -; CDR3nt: TGTGCCAGCAGCTTAGGACAGGACTACGAGCAGTACTTC; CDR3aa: CASSLGQDYEQYF
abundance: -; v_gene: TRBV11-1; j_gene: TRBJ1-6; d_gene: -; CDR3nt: TGTGCCAGCAGCTTCGGGGTGTATAATTCACCCCTCCACTTT; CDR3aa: CASSFGVYNSPLHF
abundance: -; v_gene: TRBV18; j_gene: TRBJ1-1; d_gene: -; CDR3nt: TGTGCCAGCTCATCGGCGGGTTACACTGAAGCTTTCTTT; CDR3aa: CASSSAGYTEAFF
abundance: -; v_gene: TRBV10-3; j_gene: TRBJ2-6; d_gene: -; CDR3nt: TGTGCCACCGGCGGGGGCCCTACCTCTGGGGCCAACGTCCTGACTTTC; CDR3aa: CATGGGPTSGANVLTF
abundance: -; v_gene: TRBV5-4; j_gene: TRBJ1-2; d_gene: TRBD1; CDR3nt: TGTGCCAGCAGCTCGACCGCCGGGACAGGGGGCTACACCTTC; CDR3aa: CASSSTAGTGGYTF
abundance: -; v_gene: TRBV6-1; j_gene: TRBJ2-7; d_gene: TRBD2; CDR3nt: TGTGCCAGCAGTGAAGCGGGGTCTAGCGGGTTAAGCTCCTACGAGCAGTACTTC; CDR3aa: CASSEAGSSGLSSYEQYF
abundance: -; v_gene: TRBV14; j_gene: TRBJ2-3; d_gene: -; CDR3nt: TGTGCCAGCAGCCCAAACCCCGGAGCACCTAGCACAGATACGCAGTATTTT; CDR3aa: CASSPNPGAPSTDTQYF